This TCR beta chain was found in a study of blood T cell repertoires in COVID-19. About the study: COVID-19 samples from acute and convalescent phases originated in the United States, Italy and Spain. From T cells, B-cell-depleted T cells, or PBMCs came the material, which was cDNA or gDNA.

Germline CDR1 is MGHRA and CDR2 is YSYEKL. Losses at the gene ends were 1 base for V and 7 bases for J; bases not matched to a gene: 5. The CDR3 has 15 residues. In the authors' methods: Reference gene primer amplification in the assay estimated nucleated cell counts. Method: immunoSEQ multiplex PCR; TCRdb's copy keeps in-frame clones and lacks some. That table furnishes V, J and clone size, whereas the DNA furnished D and trimming. The table lists approximately 180,000 clones, 88% of them singletons, with approximately 5.6% in the top ten. The source of this sequence is a man aged 40-50 years with active or convalescent COVID-19. Sequenced material: peripheral blood. This chain joins TRBV4-1 and TRBJ1-4, with TRBD1 identical over 8 bases. CDR3 coding DNA: TGCGCCAGCAGCCAAGGGACAGGGCCTGGTGAAAAACTGTTTTTT. This translates into CASSQGTGPGEKLFF.